The clone carrying this T cell receptor beta chain was found a few times. A much larger clonotype is one base distant, so this may be a read error. This sample was taken from a study of Graves' ophthalmopathy and Graves' hyperthyroidism. Study information: Pretreatment peripheral blood was obtained at initial diagnosis.

The germline gives CDR1 SEHNR, CDR2 FQNEAQ (reference sequence). The CDR3 consists of 12 residues. The TCR beta CDR3 regions underwent amplification from RNA transcripts. First-round RT-PCR used HTBI primers; second-round multiplex PCR followed. TCRdb recomputed calls from the multiplex PCR reads with MiXCR, one row per CDR3 protein. The sample includes 740,000 or so distinct CDR3 sequences, 40% of them seen just once. Sequencing was carried out using peripheral blood. The TCR originated in an adult man with Graves' ophthalmopathy. The chain joins TRBV7-9 to TRBJ1-1; D is undetermined. The CDR3 DNA reads as TGTGCCAGCAGCTTAGCTGGAGCGGGAGCTTCCTTT. Residues: CASSLAGAGASF. Based on the CDR3 plus reference TRBV7-9 and TRBJ1-1, the full variable domain is DTGVSQNPRHKITKRGQNVTFRCDPISEHNRLYWYRQTLGQGPEFLTYFQNEAQLEKSRLLSDRFSAERPKGSFSTLEIQRTEQGDSAMYLCASSLAGAGASFGQGTRLTVV.